The 31 T cell receptor beta chains given below trace back to one sample, sequenced in a study of blood T cell repertoires in COVID-19. TCRdb's table, derived via immunoSEQ multiplex PCR, lists solely in-frame clones and lacks some. The profile shows about 130,000 clones, 85% of them singletons. Source material: peripheral blood. Receptors originate from a woman aged 80 or older with acute or convalescent COVID-19.

This clone was seen once. The CDR3 sequence: CASRLDRSSGNTIYF. In DNA, the CDR3 is TGTGCCAGCAGACTTGACAGGAGCTCTGGAAACACCATATATTTT. This chain links TRBV6-5 with TRBJ1-3; D is perhaps TRBD1 (6 bases). Germline loops: CDR1 MNHEY, CDR2 SVGAGI. There are 15 residues in the CDR3. Trimming took off 6 bases at V and 0 bases at J, with 12 bases between the two ends.

The genes are TRBV2 and TRBJ2-2; D may be TRBD1 (5 bases). This CDR3 region has 14 residues. V was trimmed by 4 bases and J by 0 bases, leaving 6 bases between them. CDR1 is SNHLY and CDR2 is FYNNEI in the germline V gene. CDR3 nucleotides: TGTGCCAGCAGTGTCAGGGCGAACACCGGGGAGCTGTTTTTT. It is translated as CASSVRANTGELFF. Complete variable domain (other parts from reference TRBV2 and TRBJ2-2): EPEVTQTPSHQVTQMGQEVILRCVPISNHLYFYWYRQILGQKVEFLVSFYNNEISEKSEIFDDQFSVERPDGSNFTLKIRSTKLEDSAMYFCASSVRANTGELFFGEGSRLTVL.

The chain couples TRBV18 to TRBJ2-1, with 7 nucleotides matching TRBD1. Trimming took 3 bases from V and 5 from J; bases not matched to a gene: 10. The CDR3 is made up of 16 amino acids. Germline CDR1 and CDR2: KGHSH and LQKENI. CDR3 sequence reads: CASSPRQGGPNNEQFF. DNA of the CDR3: TGTGCCAGCTCACCTAGGCAAGGGGGCCCCAACAATGAGCAGTTCTTC.

Only one count was recorded for this clone. In nucleotides, the CDR3 is TGCGCCAGCAGCTTGGGCAGGAACAATGAGCAGTTCTTC. Its protein is CASSLGRNNEQFF. The rearrangement links TRBV5-1 to TRBJ2-1; D is ambiguous. V was cut by 0 bases and J by 5 bases, with 6 bases left in between. Germline V gives CDR1 SGHRS, CDR2 YFSETQ. The CDR3 loop spans 13 amino acids.

The chain couples TRBV5-4 to TRBJ1-2; TRBD1 is a possible D gene (6 bases). Germline CDR1 and CDR2: SGHNT and YYREEE (reference sequence). CDR3 length equals 14 residues. Trimming shortened V by 1 base and J by 2 bases, and 9 bases separated the two germline ends. The CDR3 spells CASSLRGGNYGYTF. In nucleotides, the CDR3 is TGTGCCAGCAGCTTGAGGGGGGGCAACTATGGCTACACCTTC.

This rearrangement joins TRBV5-1 to TRBJ1-1, with 9 positions matching TRBD1. Looked up from germline, CDR1 is SGHRS and CDR2 is YFSETQ. J was trimmed by 1 base and V by 4 bases; bases with no gene match: 11. This CDR3 is built from 17 residues. The CDR3 sequence: CASSQALAGQGNTEAFF. In DNA, the CDR3 is TGCGCCAGCAGCCAAGCTCTCGCGGGACAGGGGAACACTGAAGCTTTCTTT.

V gene TRBV6-5 combines with J gene TRBJ1-6; the match to TRBD1 covers 10 bases. The ends lost 6 bases at V and 10 bases at J; junction bases unmatched: 6. CDR1 and CDR2 (germline): MNHEY, SVGAGI. The CDR3 has 14 residues. Here the CDR3 reads CASRPGTGASPLHF. The DNA for the CDR3 is TGTGCCAGCAGACCCGGGACAGGGGCCTCACCCCTCCACTTT.

The chain links TRBV5-6 to TRBJ1-4; D gene uncertain. Germline loops: CDR1 SGHDT, CDR2 YYEEEE. CDR3 length: 14 residues. V dropped 4 bases and J dropped 0 bases, with 7 bases sitting between them. This CDR3 reads CASSQTATNEKLFF. CDR3 nucleotide sequence: TGTGCCAGCAGCCAGACTGCAACTAATGAAAAACTGTTTTTT.

The chain recombines TRBV25-1 with TRBJ1-1; D is unclear. The germline CDR1 and CDR2 sequences are MGHDK and SYGVNS. V shed 3 bases and J shed 1 base, with 12 bases lying between them. The CDR3 is made up of 15 amino acids. For the CDR3, the DNA is TGTGCCAGCAGTGACCCCGCCGCGGGGAACACTGAAGCTTTCTTT. Amino acids: CASSDPAAGNTEAFF.

The rearrangement joins TRBV7-3 to TRBJ1-1; D gene unclear. The CDR3 consists of 13 residues. Germline loops: CDR1 SGHTA, CDR2 FQGTGA. V was cut by 3 bases and J by 8 bases, with 13 bases left in between. CDR3 protein: CASSFLGRGEAFF. The CDR3 DNA reads TGTGCCAGCAGCTTTTTAGGCAGAGGGGAAGCTTTCTTT.

J is TRBJ1-1 and V is TRBV6-1; no clear D gene. CDR1 and CDR2 from the germline V gene are MNHNS and SASEGT. Trimming left V 2 bases short and J 6 bases short, with 10 bases between. There are 13 residues in the CDR3. The CDR3 spells CASSENSMAEAFF. DNA of the CDR3: TGTGCCAGCAGTGAAAATTCTATGGCTGAAGCTTTCTTT.

The V gene is TRBV5-5, the J gene TRBJ2-1, with TRBD2 matching 10 bases. V dropped 0 bases and J dropped 15; count of bases not matched to a gene: 12. The CDR3 contains 15 residues. Germline V gene data show CDR1 as SGHKS and CDR2 as YYEKEE (reference sequence). CDR3 residues: CASSLGLAGVYPAFF. Here the CDR3 DNA reads TGTGCCAGCAGCTTGGGGCTAGCGGGGGTGTACCCTGCGTTCTTC. Full variable domain (remainder filled in from reference TRBV5-5 and TRBJ2-1): DAGVTQSPTHLIKTRGQQVTLRCSPISGHKSVSWYQQVLGQGPQFIFQYYEKEERGRGNFPDRFSARQFPNYSSELNVNALLLGDSALYLCASSLGLAGVYPAFFGPGTRLTVL.

CDR3 sequence reads: CASSPDRGQRNGYTF. In DNA form, the CDR3 reads TGTGCCAGCTCACCTGACAGGGGGCAACGAAATGGCTACACCTTC. The chain couples TRBV18 to TRBJ1-2, with 10 bases matching TRBD1. Germline-derived CDR1 and CDR2 are KGHSH and LQKENI. This CDR3 spans 15 amino acids. V shed 3 bases and J 6 bases; nucleotides not matched to a gene: 7. Looking up the rest from reference TRBV18 and TRBJ1-2 gives the full variable domain: NAGVMQNPRHLVRRRGQEARLRCSPMKGHSHVYWYRQLPEEGLKFMVYLQKENIIDESGMPKERFSAEFPKEGPSILRIQQVVRGDSAAYFCASSPDRGQRNGYTFGSGTRLTVV.

The chain joins TRBV29-1 to TRBJ2-1; 7 nucleotides agree with TRBD1. Losses at the gene ends were 5 bases for V and 15 bases for J; bases not matched to a gene: 10. The CDR3 sequence is 11 residues long. CDR1 and CDR2 (germline): SQVTM, ANQGSEA. CDR3 bases: TGCAGCGTTTTGAGGGGGACAGATCTGTTCTTC. It translates to CSVLRGTDLFF.

V usage is TRBV5-1 and J usage is TRBJ1-3, with unresolved D. The CDR3 extends over 16 amino acids. V lost 4 bases, J lost 0 bases, and 14 bases lay in between. Germline CDR1 and CDR2: SGHRS and YFSETQ. The CDR3 coding sequence is TGCGCCAGCAGCCCCCGGGATCCGACCTCTGGAAACACCATATATTTT. Translation gives CASSPRDPTSGNTIYF.

The gene calls are TRBV2 and TRBJ1-1; D is uncertain. V was shortened by 2 bases and J by 5 bases, with 9 bases between the two germline ends. The CDR3 consists of 13 residues. Germline V gene data show CDR1 as SNHLY and CDR2 as FYNNEI. This CDR3 is CASSETYITEAFF. DNA for the CDR3: TGTGCCAGCAGTGAAACTTATATTACTGAAGCTTTCTTT.

The chain uses TRBV6-6 and TRBJ1-2, with 8 bases that match TRBD1. CDR3 length: 14 residues. Trimming took 7 bases from V and 4 from J; bases not matched to a gene: 8. Germline V gene data show CDR1 as MNHNY and CDR2 as SVGAGI (reference sequence). CDR3 sequence reads: CASTSPGGTYGYTF. CDR3 in DNA: TGTGCCAGCACCAGCCCAGGGGGCACCTATGGCTACACCTTC.

V gene TRBV11-2 combines with J gene TRBJ1-3; D gene unclear. Trimming cost V 1 base and J 2 bases, with 9 bases left between them. Germline values: CDR1 SGHAT, CDR2 FQNNGV. This CDR3 has 15 residues. DNA for the CDR3: TGTGCCAGCAGCTTAGGTCACGGAGCTGGAAACACCATATATTTT. It yields the protein CASSLGHGAGNTIYF.

The rearrangement uses TRBV28 and TRBJ1-2, with unresolved D. Germline V CDR1 and CDR2: MDHEN, SYDVKM. CDR3 length: 12 residues. The ends were cut back, 6 bases at V and 5 bases at J, with 10 bases in the middle. This CDR3 is CASSQAMYGYTF. The CDR3 DNA reads as TGTGCCAGCAGCCAGGCTATGTATGGCTACACCTTC.

The chain carries TRBV27 and TRBJ2-2, with TRBD2 matching 8 bases. The CDR3 totals 13 residues. V shed 5 bases and J 8 bases; nucleotides not matched to a gene: 4. The V gene's germline CDR1 is MNHEY and CDR2 SMNVEV (reference sequence). CDR3 coding DNA: TGTGCCAGCAGTCCGGGAGGGTCAGGGGAGCTGTTTTTT. Translating gives CASSPGGSGELFF.

The V call is TRBV6-1, the J call TRBJ2-4, with D maybe TRBD1 (5 bases). The CDR3 covers 14 residues. Trimming shortened V by 1 base and J by 1 base, and 5 bases separated the two germline ends. Germline V CDR1 and CDR2: MNHNS, SASEGT. The CDR3 is CASSEDRAKNIQYF. CDR3 DNA sequence: TGTGCCAGCAGTGAAGACAGGGCCAAAAACATTCAGTACTTC.

The chain carries TRBV25-1 and TRBJ1-4, with D perhaps TRBD1 (6 bases). The CDR3 has 16 amino acids. Germline CDR1 reads MGHDK; CDR2 reads SYGVNS. The germline V and J ends were trimmed by 1 base and 7 bases, with 16 bases remaining between them. The CDR3 DNA follows: TGTGCCAGCAGTGAATGGCAGGGGCGCGGTTTTGAAAAACTGTTTTTT. Translated, it gives CASSEWQGRGFEKLFF.

The chain combines TRBV5-1 with TRBJ1-2; 9 nucleotides agree with TRBD1. J was trimmed by 4 bases and V by 4 bases; bases with no gene match: 8. This CDR3 is built from 15 residues. Germline V gene data show CDR1 as SGHRS and CDR2 as YFSETQ. DNA for the CDR3: TGCGCCAGCAGCCCTCACTCGGGACAGGGCTATGGCTACACCTTC. Translated: CASSPHSGQGYGYTF.

The chain is built from TRBV7-9 and TRBJ1-2; 9 nucleotides match TRBD1. V lost 6 bases, J lost 2 bases, and 7 bases stayed unmatched. The CDR3 is made up of 15 amino acids. The germline V gene has CDR1 SEHNR and CDR2 FQNEAQ (reference sequence). The CDR3 loop reads CASSKQGASNYGYTF. The CDR3 DNA reads TGTGCCAGCAGTAAACAGGGGGCCTCAAACTATGGCTACACCTTC.

This clone was observed a handful of times. The chain joins TRBV28 to TRBJ1-2; 9 bases match TRBD1. The CDR3 is 15 amino acids. The V gene's germline CDR1 is MDHEN and CDR2 SYDVKM. V lost 6 bases and J lost 8; bases outside the gene matches: 13. The CDR3 protein is CASRRGTGPSSGYTF. The CDR3 DNA is TGTGCCAGCAGGCGAGGGACAGGGCCCTCCAGCGGCTACACCTTC.

The CDR3 DNA sequence: TGTGCCAGCAGCCCACAACCCAGGGGCGGCTACACCTTC. This encodes CASSPQPRGGYTF. The chain recombines TRBV11-2 with TRBJ1-2; weak D call: TRBD1 (6 bases). This CDR3 spans 13 amino acids. Per the germline V gene, CDR1 is SGHAT and CDR2 is FQNNGV. V dropped 5 bases and J dropped 8 bases, with 15 bases sitting between them.

The genes are TRBV5-5 and TRBJ1-6; perhaps TRBD1 as D (5 bases). Germline CDR1 reads SGHKS; CDR2 reads YYEKEE (reference sequence). The CDR3 extends over 16 amino acids. V lost 0 bases, J lost 5 bases, and 12 bases lay in between. The chain's CDR3 is CASSLAVGHNNSPLHF. CDR3 bases: TGTGCCAGCAGCTTGGCCGTCGGACACAATAATTCACCCCTCCACTTT. The variable domain in full, completed from reference TRBV5-5 and TRBJ1-6, reads DAGVTQSPTHLIKTRGQQVTLRCSPISGHKSVSWYQQVLGQGPQFIFQYYEKEERGRGNFPDRFSARQFPNYSSELNVNALLLGDSALYLCASSLAVGHNNSPLHFGNGTRLTVT.

J is TRBJ2-5 and V is TRBV7-3; D call uncertain. CDR3 size: 13 residues. Germline lookup yields CDR1 SGHTA and CDR2 FQGTGA. V was trimmed by 4 bases and J by 3 bases, leaving 9 bases between them. CDR3 in DNA: TGTGCCAGCAGCTCCGCGCGAGAAGAGACCCAGTACTTC. Translation gives CASSSAREETQYF. The variable domain in full, completed from reference TRBV7-3 and TRBJ2-5, reads GAGVSQTPSNKVTEKGKYVELRCDPISGHTALYWYRQSLGQGPEFLIYFQGTGAADDSGLPNDRFFAVRPEGSVSTLKIQRTERGDSAVYLCASSSAREETQYFGPGTRLLVL.

This sequence joins TRBV3-1 (or the pseudogene TRBV3-2) and TRBJ1-2, with 8 bases matching TRBD1. The CDR3 covers 13 residues. Germline CDR1 is LGHDT and CDR2 is YNNKEL (reference sequence). V was clipped by 1 base and J by 7 bases; unmatched bases: 2. The CDR3 reads CASSQADRGGYTF. The CDR3 DNA is TGTGCCAGCAGCCAAGCCGACAGGGGTGGCTACACCTTC.

The gene calls are TRBV4-1 and TRBJ2-3; TRBD2 aligns across 7 bases. This CDR3 is 18 amino acids long. With V trimmed by 1 base and J by 0 bases, 10 bases remained unmatched. CDR1 and CDR2 from the germline V gene are MGHRA and YSYEKL. CDR3 in DNA: TGCGCCAGCAGCCAAGGCCCTAGCGGAGGCCCTAGCACAGATACGCAGTATTTT. This codes for CASSQGPSGGPSTDTQYF.

The chain links TRBV20-1 to TRBJ2-1; 8 bases align to TRBD2. Germline CDR1 reads DFQATT; CDR2 reads SNEGSKA (reference sequence). V was pared by 0 bases and J by 14 bases, with 3 bases of the junction left unmatched. The CDR3 contains 11 residues. The CDR3 sequence: CSARDGTSKFF. The CDR3 DNA sequence: TGCAGTGCTAGAGATGGGACTAGTAAGTTCTTC.